This T cell receptor (beta chain) was sequenced for a study of metastatic and nonmetastatic thyroid tumors. Study information: Samples came from malignant and benign thyroid patients, and repertoires were compared across blood and tumor or nodule tissue.

This clone appeared many times. No treatment of any kind had been given to any patient before thyroid surgery. The CDR3 totals 17 residues. CDR1 and CDR2 from the germline V gene are MGHRA and YSYEKL. Trimming removed 1 base at V and 2 bases at J, with 15 bases between. Authors' methods: Clinicopathological groups of papillary thyroid cancer showed CDR3 differences that were used to build a distant-metastasis classifier. TCRdb redid the clone calls on the PCR reads using MiXCR. The authors' filters were not applied to this entry. Of about 27,000 clones in the sample, 10% to 15% were seen once. The source material was blood. V gene TRBV4-1 combines with J gene TRBJ1-5, with D possibly TRBD1 on 6 matching bases. The sequence was collected from a female donor with papillary thyroid cancer or a benign thyroid nodule (not recorded which). Some clones in this sample may be carry-over from other donors' samples. CDR3 DNA sequence: TGCGCCAGCAGCCAAGGCAGGGGTTCTGATGGCAATCAGCCCCAGCATTTT. This encodes CASSQGRGSDGNQPQHF.